The T cell receptor beta chain described here comes from a study of T cells in narcolepsy. Assay: immunoSEQ multiplex PCR; the TCRdb copy retains only in-frame clones and omits some. The data show some 23,000 clones, roughly 80% seen once. The specimen was CD45RA- memory CD4+ T cells from PBMCs. The TCR comes from a human donor with narcolepsy.

The CDR3 DNA sequence: TGCAGTGCCACCCCTCCCGAGACCCAGTACTTC. It is translated as CSATPPETQYF. V gene TRBV20-1 combines with J gene TRBJ2-5, with D uncertain. There are 11 residues in the CDR3. Germline CDR1 DFQATT, CDR2 SNEGSKA (reference sequence). V lost 6 bases, J lost 5 bases, and 10 bases lay in between.